The 19 T cell receptor beta chains listed next were all sequenced from one sample in a study of T-cell reconstitution after alpha-beta-depleted transplantation in children. Unique molecular identifiers were built into the TCRbeta library. MiXCR, run by TCRdb on the PCR reads, gives a single entry per CDR3 protein. This sample carries about 500,000 distinct CDR3 sequences, roughly 33% of them seen once, and the ten largest clones take approximately 2.3%. Sequencing was performed on PBMCs from the stem cell graft donor, taken from the stem cell graft. The receptors here all came from a human donor who donated a stem cell graft to a child with aplastic anemia.

This clonotype was picked up a small number of times. CDR3 sequence reads: CSAIQGAGNTIYF. DNA of the CDR3: TGCAGTGCTATACAGGGAGCTGGAAACACCATATATTTT. The V and J genes are TRBV20-1 and TRBJ1-3; D possibly corresponds to TRBD1 (6 bases). The CDR3 extends over 13 amino acids. Germline CDR1 reads DFQATT; CDR2 reads SNEGSKA (reference sequence). V dropped 4 bases and J dropped 2 bases, with 9 bases sitting between them.

This clonotype was recorded a few times. The chain couples TRBV24-1 to TRBJ2-1; a weak D match, TRBD2 (6 bases). Per the germline V gene, CDR1 is KGHDR and CDR2 is SFDVKD. Trimming removed 4 bases at V and 2 bases at J, with 14 bases between. The CDR3 totals 16 residues. The CDR3 sequence: CATSEASGGTYNEQFF. Written as DNA, the CDR3 is TGTGCCACCAGTGAAGCCAGCGGAGGGACCTACAATGAGCAGTTCTTC.

The sample holds a few counts of this clonotype. The gene calls are TRBV12-3 or TRBV12-4 and TRBJ1-3; D is uncertain. Deletions cut 6 bases from V and 5 bases from J, with 17 bases between. This CDR3 spans 15 amino acids. In DNA form, the CDR3 reads TGTGCCAGCAGCATCTCCGGGCCGCATAGAAACACCATATATTTT. Amino acids: CASSISGPHRNTIYF.

The V call is TRBV7-2, the J call TRBJ1-1; D not resolved. The CDR3 totals 14 residues. Germline V gene data show CDR1 as SGHTA and CDR2 as FQGNSA. Deletions cut 6 bases from V and 0 bases from J, with 11 bases between. The CDR3 spells CASSRGLLNTEAFF. The CDR3 region has the DNA TGTGCCAGCAGTCGGGGTCTGTTGAACACTGAAGCTTTCTTT.

This sequence joins TRBV7-6 and TRBJ2-5; TRBD1 matches at 7 bases. This CDR3 is 14 amino acids long. Germline CDR1 and CDR2: SGHVS and FNYEAQ. The trim removed 4 bases at V and 1 base at J, leaving 3 bases unmatched. The CDR3 here is CASSSAGGQETQYF. The CDR3 nucleotides read TGTGCCAGCAGCTCTGCAGGGGGCCAAGAGACCCAGTACTTC.

The rearrangement links TRBV20-1 to TRBJ2-2; TRBD2 matches at 16 bases. Germline CDR1 and CDR2: DFQATT and SNEGSKA (reference sequence). CDR3 length equals 17 residues. With V trimmed by 6 bases and J by 3 bases, 7 bases remained unmatched. CDR3 nucleotides: TGCAGTGCACCGGGACTAGCGGGAGGGCCCTACACCGGGGAGCTGTTTTTT. Encoded protein: CSAPGLAGGPYTGELFF.

V and J are TRBV6-2 or TRBV6-3 and TRBJ2-5; 10 nucleotides align to TRBD2. The CDR3 extends over 14 amino acids. The V segment lost 5 bases and the J segment 4 bases; nucleotides outside the gene matches: 4. Germline V gene sequence: CDR1 MNHEY, CDR2 SVGEGT. The DNA of the CDR3 is TGTGCCAGCAGTCCTTTAGCGGGAGGAGAGACCCAGTACTTC. Protein product: CASSPLAGGETQYF.

Only a few counts were recorded for this clonotype. J is TRBJ1-5 and V is TRBV19; TRBD1 might be the D (6 bases). CDR1 is LNHDA and CDR2 is SQIVND in the germline V gene (reference sequence). V lost 5 bases, J lost 7 bases, and 15 bases lay in between. This CDR3 has 14 amino acids. The CDR3 here is CASSVRTVSQPQHF. The CDR3 DNA sequence: TGTGCCAGTAGTGTCCGGACAGTGAGCCAGCCCCAGCATTTT.

There are a few counts of this clonotype. The rearrangement links TRBV20-1 to TRBJ1-1, with unresolved D. The CDR3 has 13 residues. Deletions cut 5 bases from V and 7 bases from J, with 17 bases between. Germline V gene data show CDR1 as DFQATT and CDR2 as SNEGSKA (reference sequence). In DNA form, the CDR3 reads TGCAGTGCTGGGCCCTCTACTAGGAGTGAAGCTTTCTTT. It codes for CSAGPSTRSEAFF.

This clonotype showed up just a few times. The V gene is TRBV9, the J gene TRBJ2-1, with D perhaps TRBD2 (5 bases). Trimming removed 3 bases from V and 9 bases from J, with 16 bases in between. The CDR3 runs to 14 residues. Germline V gene data show CDR1 as SGDLS and CDR2 as YYNGEE. The CDR3 protein is CASSEDSGSGEQFF. In DNA form, the CDR3 reads TGTGCCAGCAGCGAGGACTCCGGGTCGGGTGAGCAGTTCTTC.

This clonotype was observed a handful of times. This chain's CDR3 is CASSLQGAEQPQHF. CDR3 coding DNA: TGTGCCAGCAGCTTACAGGGGGCTGAGCAGCCCCAGCATTTT. The gene calls are TRBV7-2 and TRBJ1-5, with 8 bases matching TRBD1. Germline V lookup: CDR1 SGHTA, CDR2 FQGNSA. The CDR3 extends over 14 amino acids. Trimming removed 2 bases from V and 7 bases from J; junction bases left unmatched: 4.

This clonotype was detected only a few times. The CDR3 DNA reads as TGCGCCAGCCAGACTAGCGGGAGCGCAGATACGCAGTATTTT. Its translation is CASQTSGSADTQYF. The chain joins TRBV5-1 to TRBJ2-3; 12 bases match TRBD2. Germline-derived CDR1 and CDR2 are SGHRS and YFSETQ. V lost 7 bases and J lost 4; bases outside the gene matches: 4. This CDR3 has 14 residues.

This clonotype was detected only a few times. The rearrangement joins TRBV20-1 to TRBJ2-5; D possibly uses TRBD1 or TRBD2 (6 bases each). Germline values: CDR1 DFQATT, CDR2 SNEGSKA (reference sequence). The CDR3 contains 13 residues. Trimming removed 0 bases from V and 6 bases from J, with 11 bases in between. CDR3 residues: CSARDEGGKTQYF. CDR3 nucleotide sequence: TGCAGTGCTAGAGATGAAGGGGGGAAGACCCAGTACTTC.

The chain carries TRBV10-1 and TRBJ2-5; D possibly corresponds to TRBD2 (5 bases). The ends were cut back, 0 bases at V and 10 bases at J, with 15 bases in the middle. This CDR3 region has 14 residues. Germline CDR1 WNHNN, CDR2 SYGVQD (reference sequence). In DNA form, the CDR3 reads TGCGCCAGCAGTGAGTCGGCCGGTCAGAGGGTCCAGTACTTC. This translates into CASSESAGQRVQYF.

This clonotype was picked up a small number of times. The gene calls are TRBV7-3 and TRBJ2-7; D unresolved. The CDR3 contains 14 residues. Trimming shortened V by 5 bases and J by 1 base, and 12 bases separated the two germline ends. Germline CDR1 SGHTA, CDR2 FQGTGA. In nucleotides, the CDR3 is TGTGCCAGCAGCCCCCGGGCAGATTCCTACGAGCAGTACTTC. Protein sequence: CASSPRADSYEQYF.

This clonotype was found once. The chain carries TRBV28 and TRBJ1-2, with 9 bases fitting TRBD1. J gave up 8 bases and V 7 bases, and 8 bases lay outside the gene matches. Germline CDR1 is MDHEN and CDR2 is SYDVKM. This CDR3 comprises 13 residues. The CDR3 loop reads CASIPGQGLGYTF. The CDR3 DNA is TGTGCCAGCATCCCGGGACAGGGTTTAGGCTACACCTTC.

The J gene is TRBJ1-2, the V gene TRBV5-6, with 8 bases fitting TRBD1. The germline V gene has CDR1 SGHDT and CDR2 YYEEEE. J gave up 8 bases and V 2 bases, and 5 bases lay outside the gene matches. The CDR3 runs to 13 residues. This CDR3 reads CASSFGQGTGYTF. In DNA, the CDR3 is TGTGCCAGCAGCTTCGGACAGGGAACGGGCTACACCTTC.

This chain links TRBV12-3 or TRBV12-4 with TRBJ1-1; no reliable D call. Deletions cut 2 bases from V and 3 bases from J, with 7 bases between. The CDR3 runs 13 residues. DNA of the CDR3: TGTGCCAGCAGTTTAAGGGCCCACACTGAAGCTTTCTTT. It codes for CASSLRAHTEAFF.

The chain recombines TRBV6-2 or TRBV6-3 with TRBJ2-7, with a weak D call TRBD2 (7 bases). The V and J ends lost 3 bases and 3 bases respectively, with 18 bases between them. Germline V gene data show CDR1 as MNHEY and CDR2 as SVGEGT. The CDR3 is 16 amino acids. CDR3 amino acids: CASSYSRGGAHYEQYV. Written as DNA, the CDR3 is TGTGCCAGCAGTTATTCGAGGGGGGGAGCCCACTACGAGCAGTACGTC.